A selection of T cell receptor beta chains follows, all from one sample in a study of shared T cell receptors in the human thymus. The table came from immunoSEQ multiplex PCR; TCRdb's copy has only in-frame clones and leaves some out. Of hundreds of thousands of clones in the sample, about 84% are singletons; the top ten hold about 0.013%. The same sample was also studied in work on human thymus T cells.

The specimen was thymocytes. Every receptor here comes from a boy younger than two with a congenital heart defect. Both conserved end residues are part of each CDR3. Each record gives: CDR3 DNA, CDR3 protein, J gene, V gene, D gene. A D gene is named only where the DNA matches it firmly.

TGTGCCAGCAGTTTGCCCGGGACTAGCGGGACCAGCACAGATACGCAGTATTTT	CASSLPGTSGTSTDTQYF	TRBJ2-3	TRBV27	TRBD2
TGTGCCAGCAGTCAAACTTCGACTAGCCGCTACGAGCAGTACTTC	CASSQTSTSRYEQYF	TRBJ2-7	TRBV27	TRBD2
TGTGCCAGCTCACCACCACAGGGGAACACTGAAGCTTTCTTT	CASSPPQGNTEAFF	TRBJ1-1	TRBV18	-
TGTGCCTGGAGTGTAGGCGGGAGAAAGGGCTCCTACAATGAGCAGTTCTTC	CAWSVGGRKGSYNEQFF	TRBJ2-1	TRBV30	TRBD2
TGTGCCAGCTCAACCTGTATGAGGGAGGCCCTCACAGATACGCAGTATTTT	CASSTCMREALTDTQYF	TRBJ2-3	TRBV18	-
TGTGCCAGCAGCGGACGGACAGGGGACACTGAAGCTTTCTTT	CASSGRTGDTEAFF	TRBJ1-1	TRBV21-1	-
TGTGCCAGCACTATGGGGGGAGGAGAGACCCAGTACTTC	CASTMGGGETQYF	TRBJ2-5	TRBV5-4	-
TGTGCCTGGAGTGTACCCCAAAATGGGGGGAACTATGGCTACACCTTC	CAWSVPQNGGNYGYTF	TRBJ1-2	TRBV30	-
TGCAGCGTTGGGGACGGGACTAGTCGGGCAGATACGCAGTATTTT	CSVGDGTSRADTQYF	TRBJ2-3	TRBV29-1	TRBD2
TGTGCCACCAGCCCCCCGGACAGGGATGAAAACACCATATATTTT	CATSPPDRDENTIYF	TRBJ1-3	TRBV15	TRBD1